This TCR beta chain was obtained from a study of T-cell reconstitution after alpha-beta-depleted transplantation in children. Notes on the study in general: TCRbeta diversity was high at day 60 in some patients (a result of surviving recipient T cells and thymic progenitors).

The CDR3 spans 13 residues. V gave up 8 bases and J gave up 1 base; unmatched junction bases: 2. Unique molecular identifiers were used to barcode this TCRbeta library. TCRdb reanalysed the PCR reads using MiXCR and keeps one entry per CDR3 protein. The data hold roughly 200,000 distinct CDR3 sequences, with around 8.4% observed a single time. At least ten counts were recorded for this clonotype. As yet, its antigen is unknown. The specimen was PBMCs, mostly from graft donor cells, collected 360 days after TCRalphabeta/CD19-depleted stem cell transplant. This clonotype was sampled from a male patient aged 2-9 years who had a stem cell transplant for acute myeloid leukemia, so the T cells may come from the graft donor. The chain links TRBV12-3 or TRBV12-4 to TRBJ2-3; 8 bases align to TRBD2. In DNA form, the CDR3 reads TGTGCCAGCGAGACTAGCGGCACAGATACGCAGTATTTT. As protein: CASETSGTDTQYF.